The 29 T cell receptor beta chains given below trace back to one sample, sequenced in a study of blood T cell repertoires in COVID-19. The table came from immunoSEQ multiplex PCR; TCRdb's copy has only in-frame clones and leaves some out. The sample contains about 140,000 clones, about 80% of which appear only once. Material for sequencing was peripheral blood. Receptor source: a woman aged 55 to 70 with acute or convalescent COVID-19.

The J gene is TRBJ2-5, the V gene TRBV11-3; the D gene is possibly TRBD2 (6 bases). The CDR3 consists of 17 residues. The V end was cut by 0 bases, the J end by 4 bases, with 18 bases between. The germline CDR1 and CDR2 sequences are SGHNT and YENEEA. The CDR3 here is CASSLDSPSDPVETQYF. CDR3 nucleotide sequence: TGTGCCAGCAGCTTAGATAGTCCTAGCGATCCGGTAGAGACCCAGTACTTC.

This sequence joins TRBV24-1 and TRBJ2-1, with TRBD1 matching 8 bases. The V gene end was trimmed by 9 bases and the J gene end by 3 bases; junction bases not matched to a gene: 6. The germline gives CDR1 KGHDR, CDR2 SFDVKD. The CDR3 consists of 14 residues. The CDR3 sequence: CATSGGALYNEQFF. In DNA, the CDR3 is TGTGCCACCTCAGGGGGCGCCCTCTACAATGAGCAGTTCTTC.

This chain uses TRBV4-1 with TRBJ2-1; TRBD1 is a possible D gene (6 bases). The CDR3 covers 14 residues. Germline values: CDR1 MGHRA, CDR2 YSYEKL. The V end was cut by 4 bases, the J end by 7 bases, with 14 bases between. In DNA, the CDR3 is TGCGCCAGCAGCCCGGTGCAGGGGTGGAATGAGCAGTTCTTC. Translation gives CASSPVQGWNEQFF.

The chain employs TRBV5-1 and TRBJ2-7; D is uncertain. CDR1 and CDR2 (germline): SGHRS, YFSETQ. V dropped 0 bases and J dropped 0 bases, with 7 bases sitting between them. CDR3 length equals 14 residues. CDR3 DNA: TGCGCCAGCAGCTTGGACACTAACTCCTACGAGCAGTACTTC. The encoded protein is CASSLDTNSYEQYF.

This chain uses TRBV5-1 with TRBJ2-1, with TRBD2 as a possible D gene (5 bases). There are 14 residues in the CDR3. CDR1 and CDR2 from the germline V gene are SGHRS and YFSETQ. The V end was cut by 1 base, the J end by 4 bases, with 9 bases between. The CDR3 coding sequence is TGCGCCAGCAGCTTGCGCGGGTGGTACAATGAGCAGTTCTTC. This gives the protein CASSLRGWYNEQFF.

V gene TRBV7-2 combines with J gene TRBJ2-6, with 8 bases lining up with TRBD2. The V and J ends lost 1 base and 4 bases, in that order; junction bases with no gene match: 12. This CDR3 is 19 amino acids long. Per germline, CDR1 SGHTA and CDR2 FQGNSA. The CDR3 nucleotides are TGTGCCAGCAGCTTAGAACCGGGAGGGCCTATCCGCGGGGCCAACGTCCTGACTTTC. It encodes CASSLEPGGPIRGANVLTF.

The chain employs TRBV5-1 and TRBJ2-3; 11 bases are shared with TRBD2. V shed 3 bases and J 0 bases; nucleotides not matched to a gene: 6. The CDR3 runs to 17 residues. Germline V CDR1 and CDR2: SGHRS, YFSETQ. CDR3 sequence (DNA): TGCGCCAGCAGCTCGACTGGGACTAGCGGTAGCACAGATACGCAGTATTTT. Translation gives CASSSTGTSGSTDTQYF.

The V call is TRBV18, the J call TRBJ1-2, with TRBD1 as a possible D gene (5 bases). The V gene lost 3 bases and the J gene lost 8 bases, with 19 bases spanning the gap. The CDR3 sequence is 15 residues long. Germline V gene lookup returns CDR1 KGHSH and CDR2 LQKENI. This CDR3 is CASSPVRASTGGYTF. The CDR3 DNA reads as TGTGCCAGCTCACCCGTCAGGGCCTCGACTGGAGGCTACACCTTC.

The J gene is TRBJ1-4, the V gene TRBV7-9, with 11 bases lining up with TRBD1. The germline CDR1 and CDR2 sequences are SEHNR and FQNEAQ (reference sequence). The CDR3 is made up of 16 amino acids. V lost 4 bases to trimming and J lost 7 bases; unmatched junction nucleotides: 8. The CDR3, as DNA: TGTGCCAGCAGCTCCACCGGACAGGGGGCCCGTGAAAAACTGTTTTTT. This encodes CASSSTGQGAREKLFF.

The V gene is TRBV9, the J gene TRBJ2-2, with 9 nucleotides matching TRBD2. Germline V lookup: CDR1 SGDLS, CDR2 YYNGEE. The CDR3 runs to 15 residues. After removal of 4 bases from V and 0 bases from J, the junction contained 1 base not matched to a gene. The CDR3 is CASSPSGTNTGELFF. Here the CDR3 DNA reads TGTGCCAGCAGCCCTAGCGGGACGAACACCGGGGAGCTGTTTTTT.

The chain is built from TRBV7-2 and TRBJ2-3; maybe TRBD1 (5 bases). This CDR3 is 17 amino acids long. Trimming removed 0 bases from V and 0 bases from J, with 13 bases in between. Germline CDR1 and CDR2: SGHTA and FQGNSA. The CDR3 DNA follows: TGTGCCAGCAGCTTAGCTTCAAGGGGTCTTAGCACAGATACGCAGTATTTT. Translation: CASSLASRGLSTDTQYF.

V gene TRBV9 combines with J gene TRBJ1-3, with a weak D call TRBD1 (6 bases). Germline V CDR1 and CDR2: SGDLS, YYNGEE. The CDR3 is 16 residues long. The V end was cut by 3 bases, the J end by 0 bases, with 13 bases between. The CDR3 is CASSAGQLSSGNTIYF. CDR3 nucleotide sequence: TGTGCCAGCAGCGCCGGACAGTTGAGCTCTGGAAACACCATATATTTT.

The chain employs TRBV5-5 and TRBJ2-3, with 7 nucleotides matching TRBD2. Germline trimming cut 1 base from V and 5 bases from J; bases unmatched to any gene: 10. The CDR3 covers 16 residues. Germline assignment: CDR1 SGHKS and CDR2 YYEKEE (reference sequence). CDR3 sequence (DNA): TGTGCCAGCAGCTTGATTTTGGGCGGGAGACAAGATACGCAGTATTTT. Amino acids: CASSLILGGRQDTQYF.

This clone has just one count. The chain has TRBV7-8 and TRBJ1-2; TRBD1 matches 8 bases. Germline V gene lookup returns CDR1 SGHVS and CDR2 FQNEAQ. V dropped 5 bases and J dropped 6; count of bases not matched to a gene: 8. The CDR3 extends over 14 amino acids. CDR3 coding DNA: TGTGCCAGCAGCCCCCGGACAGGGCCAGATGGCTACACCTTC. Protein product: CASSPRTGPDGYTF.

The genes are TRBV30 and TRBJ2-3; TRBD1 might be the D (6 bases). CDR1 and CDR2 (germline): GTSNPN, SVGIG (reference sequence). V was pared by 2 bases and J by 12 bases, with 12 bases between. The CDR3 loop spans 11 amino acids. Here the CDR3 reads CAWSPGAPQYF. The CDR3 DNA is TGTGCCTGGAGTCCAGGGGCCCCCCAGTATTTT.

The V and J genes are TRBV20-1 and TRBJ2-1, with TRBD2 identical over 10 bases. The CDR3 totals 16 residues. CDR1 and CDR2 (germline): DFQATT, SNEGSKA (reference sequence). V trimming: 3 bases; J trimming: 0 bases; junction bases outside the gene matches: 5. This chain's CDR3 is CSASRSSGSSYNEQFF. The CDR3 region has the DNA TGCAGTGCTAGTAGGTCTAGCGGGAGCTCCTACAATGAGCAGTTCTTC.

The chain recombines TRBV6-6 with TRBJ2-6, with 8 nucleotides matching TRBD2. The junction had 11 bases not matched to a gene; V was cut back by 8 bases and J by 5 bases. The CDR3 is 16 residues long. The germline CDR1 and CDR2 sequences are MNHNY and SVGAGI (reference sequence). The CDR3 coding sequence is TGTGCCAGCTTGCGGGAGGCTTCCCCTTGGGCCAACGTCCTGACTTTC. Residues: CASLREASPWANVLTF.

V is TRBV20-1 and J is TRBJ1-4, with D perhaps TRBD1 (6 bases). Germline CDR1 and CDR2: DFQATT and SNEGSKA (reference sequence). The CDR3 loop spans 15 amino acids. V lost 3 bases and J lost 0, with 11 bases in between. CDR3 region: CSASRTAATNEKLFF. The CDR3 region has the DNA TGCAGTGCTAGTAGGACAGCCGCAACTAATGAAAAACTGTTTTTT.

This clone was detected ten times or more. For the CDR3, the DNA is TGTGCCAGCTCACCCGGACAGATCTCTGGAAACACCATATATTTT. Protein sequence: CASSPGQISGNTIYF. The chain recombines TRBV18 with TRBJ1-3; D might be TRBD1 (6 bases). Germline V gives CDR1 KGHSH, CDR2 LQKENI. The CDR3 is 15 residues long. Trimming took 3 bases from V and 0 from J, leaving 9 bases between them.

This chain joins TRBV11-2 and TRBJ1-1, with D possibly TRBD1 on 5 matching bases. Germline-derived CDR1 and CDR2 are SGHAT and FQNNGV. V lost 0 bases and J lost 5, with 10 bases in between. The CDR3 has 14 residues. This CDR3 reads CASSLEAGRTEAFF. CDR3 DNA sequence: TGTGCCAGCAGCTTAGAGGCAGGGAGGACTGAAGCTTTCTTT.

This chain joins TRBV7-8 and TRBJ2-3; D is perhaps TRBD1 (5 bases). Between the trimmed V and J ends, which lost 4 bases and 0 bases, there was a span of 8 bases. Per the germline V gene, CDR1 is SGHVS and CDR2 is FQNEAQ. The CDR3 runs 14 residues. The CDR3 nucleotides read TGTGCCAGCAGCTGGACATCTAGCACAGATACGCAGTATTTT. Translated, it gives CASSWTSSTDTQYF.

CDR3 residues: CASRRSAEYGYTF. In DNA, the CDR3 is TGTGCCAGCAGGAGGAGCGCCGAATATGGCTACACCTTC. The chain has TRBV19 and TRBJ1-2; D is unresolved. Trimming took 9 bases from V and 5 from J, leaving 16 bases between them. This CDR3 has 13 amino acids. Germline-derived CDR1 and CDR2 are LNHDA and SQIVND (reference sequence).

The chain combines TRBV30 with TRBJ1-4; 9 bases match TRBD1. Germline-derived CDR1 and CDR2 are GTSNPN and SVGIG (reference sequence). The CDR3 totals 13 residues. The junction had 3 bases not matched to a gene; V was cut back by 3 bases and J by 7 bases. CDR3: CAWSGTGSEKLFF. The CDR3 nucleotides read TGTGCCTGGAGCGGGACAGGGAGTGAAAAACTGTTTTTT.

This clone came up a few times. The CDR3 loop reads CASSLGAGGNEQFF. In DNA form, the CDR3 reads TGTGCCAGCAGCTTAGGGGCAGGGGGCAATGAGCAGTTCTTC. The rearrangement uses TRBV11-2 and TRBJ2-1; 7 bases are a match to TRBD1. The length of the CDR3 is 14 residues. Germline assignment: CDR1 SGHAT and CDR2 FQNNGV. Trimming at V came to 1 base and at J to 6 bases, leaving 3 bases not matched to a gene.

This chain connects TRBV21-1 to TRBJ2-7; the table's TRBD1 call for D was not verified on the DNA. TRBV21-1 is noted as a pseudogene. The CDR3 totals 14 residues. CDR3 bases: TGTGCCAGCAGCTTAGAACAGGTTACCTACGAGCAGTACTTC. Protein sequence: CASSLEQVTYEQYF.

This chain connects TRBV11-3 to TRBJ2-3; 8 positions agree with TRBD2. This CDR3 has 15 amino acids. V lost 4 bases and J lost 2; bases outside the gene matches: 5. The germline gives CDR1 SGHNT, CDR2 YENEEA. This CDR3 reads CASSSLAGYTDTQYF. CDR3 nucleotide sequence: TGTGCCAGCAGCTCCCTAGCGGGTTACACAGATACGCAGTATTTT. Based on the CDR3 plus reference TRBV11-3 and TRBJ2-3, the full variable domain is EAGVVQSPRYKIIEKKQPVAFWCNPISGHNTLYWYLQNLGQGPELLIRYENEEAVDDSQLPKDRFSAERLKGVDSTLKIQPAELGDSAVYLCASSSLAGYTDTQYFGPGTRLTVL.

This clone has only one observation. The CDR3 bases are TGTGCCAGCAGTTTATCGGACAGGGGGGAAGCTTTCTTT. It codes for CASSLSDRGEAFF. This chain joins TRBV28 and TRBJ1-1, with 10 bases fitting TRBD1. There are 13 residues in the CDR3. Trimming cost V 1 base and J 8 bases; bases outside gene matches: 1. The germline gives CDR1 MDHEN, CDR2 SYDVKM.

Only a few counts were recorded for this clone. The rearrangement joins TRBV6-5 to TRBJ2-1, with TRBD1 as a possible D gene (7 bases). The CDR3 has 13 residues. Trimming removed 5 bases from V and 8 bases from J, with 13 bases in between. Germline CDR1 and CDR2: MNHEY and SVGAGI. The CDR3 coding sequence is TGTGCCAGCAGTAGAACAGGGGAGGATGAGCAGTTCTTC. Amino acid sequence: CASSRTGEDEQFF.

This chain connects TRBV30 to TRBJ2-7; D perhaps matches TRBD2 (6 bases). The V gene lost 5 bases and the J gene lost 6 bases, with 14 bases spanning the gap. CDR3 size: 12 residues. Looked up from germline, CDR1 is GTSNPN and CDR2 is SVGIG (reference sequence). The DNA for the CDR3 is TGTGCCTGGGCCCCACCCGGGGGCGAGCAGTACTTC. This sequence encodes CAWAPPGGEQYF.